These 13 T cell receptor beta chains were all obtained from the same sample, sequenced in a study of T cell responses to AZD1222 COVID-19 vaccine. Assay: immunoSEQ multiplex PCR; the TCRdb copy retains only in-frame clones and omits some. The sample contains about 180,000 clones, just over 85% of which appear only once. Sequenced here: peripheral blood, sampled 28 days after the second AZD1222 dose. The receptor source for this set is an adult who received the AZD1222 COVID-19 vaccine.

This chain joins TRBV11-1 and TRBJ2-3; no clear D. The germline CDR1 and CDR2 sequences are SGHAT and FQDESV (reference sequence). V gave up 2 bases and J gave up 1 base, with 4 bases separating them. CDR3 size: 13 residues. CDR3 protein: CASSLRGTDTQYF. The CDR3 DNA reads TGTGCCAGCAGCTTACGGGGCACAGATACGCAGTATTTT.

The chain links TRBV27 to TRBJ1-1, with D maybe TRBD1 (5 bases). Trimming stripped 1 base from V and 11 bases from J, with 11 bases between. This CDR3 comprises 12 residues. The germline CDR1 and CDR2 sequences are MNHEY and SMNVEV (reference sequence). The CDR3: CASSLLGQEAFF. The CDR3 DNA sequence: TGTGCCAGCAGTTTATTGGGGCAGGAGGCTTTCTTT.

V gene TRBV11-2 combines with J gene TRBJ1-2; 7 positions match TRBD1. V trimming: 5 bases; J trimming: 2 bases; junction bases outside the gene matches: 8. This CDR3 spans 15 amino acids. CDR1 and CDR2 (germline): SGHAT, FQNNGV. The CDR3 DNA follows: TGTGCCAGCAGCCGGGCCGGGACAGCAAACTATGGCTACACCTTC. Protein: CASSRAGTANYGYTF. Full variable domain (rest looked up from reference TRBV11-2 and TRBJ1-2): EAGVAQSPRYKIIEKRQSVAFWCNPISGHATLYWYQQILGQGPKLLIQFQNNGVVDDSQLPKDRFSAERLKGVDSTLKIQPAKLEDSAVYLCASSRAGTANYGYTFGSGTRLTVV.

This chain joins TRBV9 and TRBJ1-3; no firm D call. V was trimmed by 2 bases and J by 0 bases, leaving 12 bases between them. Per germline, CDR1 SGDLS and CDR2 YYNGEE. The CDR3 consists of 16 residues. CDR3: CASSVGPTPSGNTIYF. Here the CDR3 DNA reads TGTGCCAGCAGCGTTGGGCCCACACCCTCTGGAAACACCATATATTTT.

The chain couples TRBV19 to TRBJ1-2, with 10 bases aligning to TRBD1. CDR3 length: 14 amino acids. Per the germline V gene, CDR1 is LNHDA and CDR2 is SQIVND (reference sequence). V lost 7 bases to trimming and J lost 6 bases; unmatched junction nucleotides: 8. This CDR3 reads CASNRQGATDGYTF. The CDR3 coding sequence is TGTGCCAGTAACCGACAGGGGGCGACGGATGGCTACACCTTC.

The chain joins TRBV29-1 to TRBJ1-1; 7 positions agree with TRBD1. The CDR3 totals 13 residues. J was trimmed by 1 base and V by 2 bases; bases with no gene match: 1. Germline values: CDR1 SQVTM, CDR2 ANQGSEA. In nucleotides, the CDR3 is TGCAGCGTTGAATGGACAGGGAACACTGAAGCTTTCTTT. Amino acid sequence: CSVEWTGNTEAFF. The complete variable domain, with remaining parts taken from reference TRBV29-1 and TRBJ1-1, reads SAVISQKPSRDICQRGTSLTIQCQVDSQVTMMFWYRQQPGQSLTLIATANQGSEATYESGFVIDKFPISRPNLTFSTLTVSNMSPEDSSIYLCSVEWTGNTEAFFGQGTRLTVV.

Written as DNA, the CDR3 is TGTGCCAGCAGCTTAGGTGTAGGGGGCAAAGAAGGCTACACCTTC. This translates into CASSLGVGGKEGYTF. The rearrangement joins TRBV7-9 to TRBJ1-2; 7 nucleotides line up with TRBD1. The germline CDR1 and CDR2 sequences are SEHNR and FQNEAQ (reference sequence). V lost 1 base to trimming and J lost 8 bases; unmatched junction nucleotides: 10. The CDR3 contains 15 residues.

A few counts support this clone. This chain uses TRBV29-1 with TRBJ1-1, with 10 bases lining up with TRBD1. V shed 5 bases and J 6 bases; nucleotides not matched to a gene: 6. This CDR3 spans 13 amino acids. The germline V gene has CDR1 SQVTM and CDR2 ANQGSEA. CDR3 nucleotides: TGCAGCGTTAGCCGGGACAGGGGCGCTGAAGCTTTCTTT. Translation gives CSVSRDRGAEAFF. The variable domain in full, with the rest retrieved from reference TRBV29-1 and TRBJ1-1, is SAVISQKPSRDICQRGTSLTIQCQVDSQVTMMFWYRQQPGQSLTLIATANQGSEATYESGFVIDKFPISRPNLTFSTLTVSNMSPEDSSIYLCSVSRDRGAEAFFGQGTRLTVV.

This sequence joins TRBV7-2 and TRBJ1-3; 7 positions match TRBD1. Per germline, CDR1 SGHTA and CDR2 FQGNSA. Trimming cost V 6 bases and J 6 bases; bases outside gene matches: 5. CDR3 length equals 13 residues. For the CDR3, the DNA is TGTGCCAGCAGTTACGACAGGGTAAACACCATATATTTT. Translation gives CASSYDRVNTIYF.

The chain has TRBV23-1 and TRBJ2-3; 7 bases fit TRBD1. TRBV23-1 is known as an ORF, though its function is uncertain. The ends lost 6 bases at V and 4 bases at J; junction bases unmatched: 4. This CDR3 comprises 13 residues. The CDR3 spells CASRPTGADTQYF. Here the CDR3 DNA reads TGCGCCAGCAGACCTACAGGGGCAGATACGCAGTATTTT.

The rearrangement uses TRBV10-1 and TRBJ2-1; 14 positions agree with TRBD2. Unmatched junction bases numbered 10, after V lost 3 bases and J lost 0 bases. Germline values: CDR1 WNHNN, CDR2 SYGVQD (reference sequence). The CDR3 consists of 20 residues. CDR3 in DNA: TGCGCCAGCAGTGAAATCCGACTAGCGGGGGGGCGAATCTCCTACAATGAGCAGTTCTTC. This gives the protein CASSEIRLAGGRISYNEQFF.

The rearrangement joins TRBV19 to TRBJ2-3; D is ambiguous. CDR3 length: 14 residues. Germline V gene lookup returns CDR1 LNHDA and CDR2 SQIVND (reference sequence). Trimming removed 4 bases at V and 2 bases at J, with 10 bases between. This chain's CDR3 is CASSTDLVTDTQYF. The CDR3 nucleotides read TGTGCCAGTAGTACCGACCTGGTCACAGATACGCAGTATTTT.

The gene calls are TRBV9 and TRBJ2-5; D is perhaps TRBD2 (6 bases). This CDR3 has 15 residues. V gave up 4 bases and J gave up 2 bases, with 15 bases separating them. Germline CDR1 is SGDLS and CDR2 is YYNGEE. The CDR3 sequence: CASSTSGRPQETQYF. CDR3 sequence (DNA): TGTGCCAGCAGCACCAGCGGGCGCCCTCAAGAGACCCAGTACTTC.